These 12 T cell receptor beta chains originate from one sample sequenced in a study of blood T cell repertoires in COVID-19. Assay used: immunoSEQ multiplex PCR; TCRdb lists only in-frame clones, some missing. The repertoire holds more than 150,000 clones, with around 90% as singletons. Material: peripheral blood. The receptor set was obtained from a man between 35 and 55 years old with acute or convalescent COVID-19.

CDR3 DNA: TGCGCCAGCAGCTTGGGGTCCCCGAGCACTGAAGCTTTCTTT. It encodes CASSLGSPSTEAFF. This chain joins TRBV5-1 and TRBJ1-1; D remains ambiguous. CDR3 size: 14 residues. Deletions cut 0 bases from V and 4 bases from J, with 10 bases between. CDR1 is SGHRS, CDR2 YFSETQ, per germline.

CDR3 region: CASSLWSGDYGYTF. The CDR3 nucleotides are TGTGCCAGCAGTTTATGGTCGGGGGACTATGGCTACACCTTC. The chain links TRBV28 to TRBJ1-2, with D possibly being TRBD1 (5 bases). V dropped 0 bases and J dropped 3 bases, with 8 bases sitting between them. The CDR3 contains 14 residues. From germline, CDR1 is MDHEN and CDR2 SYDVKM.

V is TRBV3-1 (or the pseudogene TRBV3-2) and J is TRBJ1-2, with unresolved D. The CDR3 runs 11 residues. The germline gives CDR1 LGHDT, CDR2 YNNKEL (reference sequence). Trimming took 0 bases from V and 8 from J, leaving 4 bases between them. Here the CDR3 reads CASSQDRGYTF. As DNA, the CDR3 is TGTGCCAGCAGCCAAGACAGGGGCTACACCTTC.

The chain has TRBV19 and TRBJ2-1; D remains unclear. The CDR3 sequence is 14 residues long. CDR1 and CDR2 (germline): LNHDA, SQIVND (reference sequence). The ends were cut back, 0 bases at V and 4 bases at J, with 7 bases in the middle. The chain's CDR3 is CASSIDTVYNEQFF. The CDR3 DNA follows: TGTGCCAGTAGTATAGATACAGTTTACAATGAGCAGTTCTTC.

The chain carries TRBV2 and TRBJ1-5; 8 bases map to TRBD1. Germline CDR1 SNHLY, CDR2 FYNNEI. The V segment lost 5 bases and the J segment 0 bases; nucleotides outside the gene matches: 6. The length of the CDR3 is 16 residues. CDR3 sequence reads: CASSPRTGYSNQPQHF. CDR3 nucleotide sequence: TGTGCCAGCAGTCCGCGGACAGGGTATAGCAATCAGCCCCAGCATTTT.

This clone was counted a few times. CDR3 amino acids: CSASLWTGRLEAFF. The CDR3 DNA sequence: TGCAGTGCTAGTTTGTGGACAGGGCGGCTTGAAGCTTTCTTT. The rearrangement uses TRBV20-1 and TRBJ1-1; 8 bases line up with TRBD1. In germline, CDR1 is DFQATT, CDR2 SNEGSKA (reference sequence). Trimming removed 3 bases from V and 7 bases from J; junction bases left unmatched: 10. The CDR3 has 14 residues.

The chain combines TRBV2 with TRBJ2-2; no clear D. Germline loops: CDR1 SNHLY, CDR2 FYNNEI. V was trimmed by 6 bases and J by 5 bases, leaving 4 bases between them. This CDR3 is 11 amino acids long. For the CDR3, the DNA is TGTGCCAGCAGGCGGACCGGGGAGCTGTTTTTT. Translation: CASRRTGELFF.

J is TRBJ1-1 and V is TRBV4-2; 10 bases agree with TRBD1. The CDR3 length is 15 residues. In germline, CDR1 is LGHNA, CDR2 YNFKEQ. V shed 1 base and J 1 base; nucleotides not matched to a gene: 0. This CDR3 reads CASSQGTGGNTEAFF. CDR3 sequence (DNA): TGTGCCAGCAGCCAAGGGACAGGGGGGAACACTGAAGCTTTCTTT.

V and J are TRBV2 and TRBJ2-1, with 11 bases identical to TRBD2. This CDR3 is 15 amino acids long. Per the germline V gene, CDR1 is SNHLY and CDR2 is FYNNEI. With 5 bases clipped from V and 7 bases from J, the junction kept 7 bases outside the gene matches. The CDR3 loop reads CASSSLAGVINEQFF. For the CDR3, the DNA is TGTGCCAGCAGTTCACTAGCGGGGGTAATAAATGAGCAGTTCTTC.

V gene TRBV11-2 combines with J gene TRBJ2-3; unclear D gene. The CDR3 consists of 14 residues. V dropped 0 bases and J dropped 2 bases, with 6 bases sitting between them. Per germline, CDR1 SGHAT and CDR2 FQNNGV. In DNA, the CDR3 is TGTGCCAGCAGCTTAGATCCCCACACAGATACGCAGTATTTT. Protein sequence: CASSLDPHTDTQYF.

J is TRBJ2-7 and V is TRBV6-4, with TRBD2 matching 9 bases. The CDR3 has 17 residues. Germline lookup yields CDR1 MRHNA and CDR2 SNTAGT. After removal of 0 bases from V and 3 bases from J, the junction contained 9 bases not matched to a gene. The CDR3 DNA reads as TGTGCCAGCAGTGACTCGAATCTAGCGGGAAACCACTACGAGCAGTACTTC. Translating gives CASSDSNLAGNHYEQYF.

The chain uses TRBV12-3 or TRBV12-4 and TRBJ1-5; D unresolved. The V and J ends lost 3 bases and 6 bases respectively, with 9 bases between them. The CDR3 covers 13 residues. The CDR3 protein is CASSLPPSQPQHF. The CDR3 DNA sequence: TGTGCCAGCAGTTTGCCTCCCAGTCAGCCCCAGCATTTT.